This T cell receptor (beta chain) was captured by sequencing in a study of T cell responses to AZD1222 COVID-19 vaccine. Findings of the study overall: As reported, nearly half of all spike-specific TCRs target variant regions that are unmutated. In a largely white British group with more females than males, clonal diversity was possibly underestimated.

Assay used: immunoSEQ multiplex PCR; TCRdb lists only in-frame clones, some missing. The sample lists tens of thousands of clones, roughly 84% occurring once. Note on this clone: Its specificity is not known.

Germline lookup yields CDR1 MNHEY and CDR2 SVGAGI. Trimming stripped 10 bases from V and 3 bases from J, with 7 bases between. The CDR3 is made up of 10 amino acids. This specimen consisted of peripheral blood, obtained on day 0 of AZD1222 vaccination. The chain combines TRBV6-5 with TRBJ2-7; D is ambiguous. The TCR originated in an adult in good health. Here the CDR3 DNA reads TGTGCCACCGATTACTACGAGCAGTACTTC. Translated: CATDYYEQYF.